This is a list of T cell receptor beta chains from one sample in a study of T cells in Graves' hyperthyroidism and ophthalmopathy. In TCRdb, the multiplex PCR reads were re-called with MiXCR into one record per CDR3 protein. The repertoire has over 300,000 distinct CDR3 sequences, approximately 14% of them found once; the top ten carry approximately 35%. The specimen was blood. The receptors shown here come from a woman aged 35 to 49 with Graves' ophthalmopathy. The CDR3 runs from the conserved cysteine through the conserved F or W. The D gene is left open where the match is weak. Not all rows give a size; the values are once, few, many and, for expanded clones, a class.

CDR3nt: TGTGCCAGCAGCCCGGGACAGGGAGGAAACACCATATATTTT
CDR3aa: CASSPGQGGNTIYF
d_gene: TRBD1
abundance: few
j_gene: TRBJ1-3
v_gene: TRBV3-1

CDR3nt: TGTGCCAGCAGCCAACCCCGGGACGGAACTAGCGGCTGGACAGATACGCAGTATTTT
CDR3aa: CASSQPRDGTSGWTDTQYF
d_gene: TRBD2
abundance: NA
j_gene: TRBJ2-3
v_gene: TRBV14

CDR3nt: TGTGCCAGCAGTTACTTCTTCCTGGGAGGTAGCAATCAGCCCCAGCATTTT
CDR3aa: CASSYFFLGGSNQPQHF
d_gene: NA
abundance: many
j_gene: TRBJ1-5
v_gene: TRBV6-6

CDR3nt: TGTGCCAGCAGCTTGGTCTGGGACGAGCAGTACTTC
CDR3aa: CASSLVWDEQYF
d_gene: NA
abundance: few
j_gene: TRBJ2-7
v_gene: TRBV5-5

CDR3nt: TGTGCCACCGAGGGAGCTAGGGGGCGGAATGAGCAGTTCTTC
CDR3aa: CATEGARGRNEQFF
d_gene: TRBD1
abundance: many
j_gene: TRBJ2-1
v_gene: TRBV11-2

CDR3nt: TGTGCCAGCAGTTACGAACCCCCAGGGCCATCAATAGAGACCCAGTACTTC
CDR3aa: CASSYEPPGPSIETQYF
d_gene: NA
abundance: many
j_gene: TRBJ2-5
v_gene: TRBV6-6

CDR3nt: TGTGCCACCCGCCCAACTAGCGGGGTCTACAATGAGCAGTTCTTC
CDR3aa: CATRPTSGVYNEQFF
d_gene: TRBD2
abundance: many
j_gene: TRBJ2-1
v_gene: TRBV7-2

CDR3nt: TGTGCCTGGAGTGGGGGGACACAGACAGGGTACGAGCAGTACTTC
CDR3aa: CAWSGGTQTGYEQYF
d_gene: TRBD1
abundance: NA
j_gene: TRBJ2-7
v_gene: TRBV30

CDR3nt: TGTGCCAGCAGCCGTGGGAGGCGGACCGGGGAGCTGTTTTTT
CDR3aa: CASSRGRRTGELFF
d_gene: NA
abundance: few
j_gene: TRBJ2-2
v_gene: TRBV3-1

CDR3nt: TGTGCTAGTGGTTTAGAGTATTCGGGTCAGCCCCAGCATTTT
CDR3aa: CASGLEYSGQPQHF
d_gene: NA
abundance: many
j_gene: TRBJ1-5
v_gene: TRBV12-5

CDR3nt: TGTGCCAGCAGTACCAGGGACAGGGGGCGACGCCAAGAGACCCAGTACTTC
CDR3aa: CASSTRDRGRRQETQYF
d_gene: TRBD1
abundance: many
j_gene: TRBJ2-5
v_gene: TRBV6-1

CDR3nt: TGTGCCAGCAGATTAGGGGCCGTCGGGGGTGGCTACACCTTC
CDR3aa: CASRLGAVGGGYTF
d_gene: NA
abundance: many
j_gene: TRBJ1-2
v_gene: TRBV2

CDR3nt: TGTGCCAGCAGTGAAAGTGAAAATTCACCCCTCCACTTT
CDR3aa: CASSESENSPLHF
d_gene: NA
abundance: many
j_gene: TRBJ1-6
v_gene: TRBV6-1

CDR3nt: TGCAGTGCTAGAAAACTCAGGGAAACTCTAGATACGCAGTATTTT
CDR3aa: CSARKLRETLDTQYF
d_gene: NA
abundance: many
j_gene: TRBJ2-3
v_gene: TRBV20-1

CDR3nt: TGCAGTGCCCCCTGGGGCCGACTAGCTCTGAGCCACGAGCAGTACTTC
CDR3aa: CSAPWGRLALSHEQYF
d_gene: TRBD2
abundance: NA
j_gene: TRBJ2-7
v_gene: TRBV20-1

CDR3nt: TGTGCCAGCAGCATCCGACAGGAGGGATCCCACGAGCAGTACTTC
CDR3aa: CASSIRQEGSHEQYF
d_gene: NA
abundance: many
j_gene: TRBJ2-7
v_gene: TRBV6-1

CDR3nt: TGTGCCAGCTCACGGCTACAGGGAAGGGACACCGGGGAGCTGTTTTTT
CDR3aa: CASSRLQGRDTGELFF
d_gene: NA
abundance: NA
j_gene: TRBJ2-2
v_gene: TRBV18

CDR3nt: TGTGCCAGCAGTCAAATGGCGGGTTCTGGGGCCAACGTCCTGACTTTC
CDR3aa: CASSQMAGSGANVLTF
d_gene: NA
abundance: many
j_gene: TRBJ2-6
v_gene: TRBV6-1

CDR3nt: TGTGCCAGCAGGTGGGCTAGCGGGGCCCCAGATACGCAGTATTTT
CDR3aa: CASRWASGAPDTQYF
d_gene: TRBD2
abundance: many
j_gene: TRBJ2-3
v_gene: TRBV2

CDR3nt: TGCAGCGTCTCGGGACAGGGGAGCTCCTACAATGAGCAGTTCTTC
CDR3aa: CSVSGQGSSYNEQFF
d_gene: TRBD1
abundance: NA
j_gene: TRBJ2-1
v_gene: TRBV29-1

CDR3nt: TGTGCCAGCAGCTCTAGCCGGGGCCCGGGCACTGAAGCTTTCTTT
CDR3aa: CASSSSRGPGTEAFF
d_gene: NA
abundance: many
j_gene: TRBJ1-1
v_gene: TRBV7-6

CDR3nt: TGCAGCGTTGATTCCACGGAGTATGGCTACACCTTC
CDR3aa: CSVDSTEYGYTF
d_gene: NA
abundance: NA
j_gene: TRBJ1-2
v_gene: TRBV29-1

CDR3nt: TGTGCCAGTAGTATTGGAGCGGATCTAGCAGCCTACGAGCAGTACTTC
CDR3aa: CASSIGADLAAYEQYF
d_gene: NA
abundance: many
j_gene: TRBJ2-7
v_gene: TRBV19

CDR3nt: TGTGCCACCAGCAGAGATCAGGGTCCCTACGAGCAGTACTTC
CDR3aa: CATSRDQGPYEQYF
d_gene: NA
abundance: many
j_gene: TRBJ2-7
v_gene: TRBV15

CDR3nt: TGCGCCAGCAGCCAAGAGGCCCAATACGAGCAGTACTTC
CDR3aa: CASSQEAQYEQYF
d_gene: NA
abundance: NA
j_gene: TRBJ2-7
v_gene: TRBV4-1

CDR3nt: TGTGCCAGCAGCCAAATTACACAGGGGGTCCGCGTCTACAATGAGCAGTTCTTC
CDR3aa: CASSQITQGVRVYNEQFF
d_gene: TRBD1
abundance: many
j_gene: TRBJ2-1
v_gene: TRBV14

CDR3nt: TGTGCCAGCAGTCTTACCGGGACAGGGGGCGCTCGGGGGGAGCTGTTTTTT
CDR3aa: CASSLTGTGGARGELFF
d_gene: TRBD1
abundance: NA
j_gene: TRBJ2-2
v_gene: TRBV6-1

CDR3nt: TGCAGTGCTAGTAGTTATGTCTCTGGGGCCAACGTCCTGACTTTC
CDR3aa: CSASSYVSGANVLTF
d_gene: NA
abundance: NA
j_gene: TRBJ2-6
v_gene: TRBV20-1

CDR3nt: TGTGCCAGCAGTTTATGGGACAGGGGAGAAAAACTGTTTTTT
CDR3aa: CASSLWDRGEKLFF
d_gene: TRBD1
abundance: many
j_gene: TRBJ1-4
v_gene: TRBV28

CDR3nt: TGTGCCAGCAGCCTTAGTGGTACAGTGATGAACACTGAAGCTTTCTTT
CDR3aa: CASSLSGTVMNTEAFF
d_gene: NA
abundance: few
j_gene: TRBJ1-1
v_gene: TRBV9

CDR3nt: TGTGCCACCAGCAGAGATCAAGGTCAGGGAACAGATACGCAGTATTTT
CDR3aa: CATSRDQGQGTDTQYF
d_gene: NA
abundance: few
j_gene: TRBJ2-3
v_gene: TRBV15

CDR3nt: TGTGCCAGCAGTTTAAGGGATTACGAGCAGTACTTC
CDR3aa: CASSLRDYEQYF
d_gene: NA
abundance: many
j_gene: TRBJ2-7
v_gene: TRBV28

CDR3nt: TGTGCCAGCGAGCGGGGGGGCACGGGGTATGAGCAGTTCTTC
CDR3aa: CASERGGTGYEQFF
d_gene: TRBD2
abundance: many
j_gene: TRBJ2-1
v_gene: TRBV2